These 3 T cell receptor beta chains were all obtained from the same sample, sequenced in a study of T-cell reconstitution after alpha-beta-depleted transplantation in children. Preparing the TCRbeta library involved the use of unique molecular identifiers. TCRdb itself ran the PCR reads through MiXCR, one entry per CDR3 protein. The sample carries a few hundred thousand distinct CDR3 sequences, roughly two fifths recorded once. Sequencing used PBMCs, obtained before TCRalphabeta/CD19-depleted stem cell transplant. The receptors shown here come from a girl aged 2 to 9 with aplastic anemia, due to receive a stem cell transplant.

This clonotype was observed a few times. The CDR3 nucleotides are TGTGCCTATACATGGGCTGGCTCCTACAATGAGCAGTTCTTC. Its protein product is CAYTWAGSYNEQFF. V is TRBV27 and J is TRBJ2-1, with no clear D. Germline V gene data show CDR1 as MNHEY and CDR2 as SMNVEV (reference sequence). Trimming left V 11 bases short and J 0 bases short, with 14 bases between. There are 14 residues in the CDR3.

J is TRBJ2-3 and V is TRBV2; D gene ambiguous. Trimming stripped 3 bases from V and 6 bases from J, with 13 bases between. The germline gives CDR1 SNHLY, CDR2 FYNNEI. This CDR3 has 14 amino acids. The CDR3 DNA reads TGTGCCAGCAGTGACGGGCTAACCCCGGATACGCAGTATTTT. Its translation is CASSDGLTPDTQYF.

The rearrangement uses TRBV12-3 or TRBV12-4 and TRBJ1-4, with no clear D. The length of the CDR3 is 16 residues. V was pared by 7 bases and J by 2 bases, with 17 bases between. The CDR3 region has the DNA TGTGCCAGCACGCGAGGACGCCAGATCACTAATGAAAAACTGTTTTTT. Its translation: CASTRGRQITNEKLFF.